Each of the 26 T cell receptor beta chains below was sequenced from the same sample in a study of human T cells and chemical hapten exposure. As to time point: pre-sensitization, week 0. Stated treatment: therapeutic diphenylcyclopropenone sensitization with weekly scalp DPC. TCRdb ran MiXCR on the RACE reads and lists one entry per CDR3 protein. This table holds about 51,000 distinct CDR3 sequences, 8.5% to 10% found once. The sample here was whole blood, taken in connection with sensitization to the hapten diphenylcyclopropenone (DPC). All receptors derive from a middle-aged woman with alopecia areata. Some clones in this sample may be carry-over from other donors' samples.

Only one count was recorded for this clonotype. Possible read error: a much larger clone is one base away. V gene TRBV12-3 or TRBV12-4 combines with J gene TRBJ1-5; D might be TRBD1 (6 bases). The CDR3 is 14 amino acids. The chain's CDR3 is CAILTGDSNQPRHF. CDR3 nucleotides: TGTGCCATCCTGACAGGAGATAGCAATCAGCCCCGGCATTTT.

The sample holds a few counts of this clonotype. V and J are TRBV6-5 and TRBJ2-7; D may correspond to TRBD1 or TRBD2 (6 bases each). The CDR3 covers 15 residues. V was pared by 3 bases and J by 2 bases, with 14 bases between. Germline CDR1 is MNHEY and CDR2 is SVGAGI. This CDR3 reads CASSYEWGAAYEQYF. CDR3 nucleotide sequence: TGTGCCAGCAGTTATGAGTGGGGGGCCGCCTACGAGCAGTACTTC.

The chain has TRBV18 and TRBJ2-5, with TRBD2 matching 8 bases. The germline V gene has CDR1 KGHSH and CDR2 LQKENI. This CDR3 spans 13 amino acids. The J segment lost 7 bases and the V segment lost 3 bases, leaving 4 bases of the junction unmatched. The CDR3 loop reads CASSPAGGGTQYF. The CDR3 DNA follows: TGTGCCAGCTCACCTGCGGGAGGAGGGACCCAGTACTTC.

As regards this clonotype: A read error is possible here, since a much larger clone lies one base away. The conserved closing phenylalanine or tryptophan is absent in this CDR3, likely reflecting a read error. This chain joins TRBV6-4 and TRBJ2-1, with TRBD2 matching over 11 bases. Looked up from germline, CDR1 is MRHNA and CDR2 is SNTAGT. CDR3 length: 16 residues. Losses at the gene ends were 4 bases for V and 6 bases for J; bases not matched to a gene: 8. In DNA, the CDR3 is TGTGCCAGCAGTGTCGGTCCTAGCGGGGGGACCAATGAGCAGTTCTTG. Translation gives CASSVGPSGGTNEQFL.

This clonotype was seen many times. The chain combines TRBV20-1 with TRBJ1-6; perhaps TRBD1 as D (6 bases). The germline CDR1 and CDR2 sequences are DFQATT and SNEGSKA (reference sequence). CDR3 length: 14 amino acids. V was pared by 4 bases and J by 5 bases, with 12 bases between. The CDR3, as DNA: TGCAGTGCTAAGGACAGCTCTGATAATTCACCCCTCCACTTT. Its translation: CSAKDSSDNSPLHF.

V gene TRBV20-1 combines with J gene TRBJ1-1; D possibly corresponds to TRBD1 (5 bases). Germline V gives CDR1 DFQATT, CDR2 SNEGSKA (reference sequence). The CDR3 contains 12 residues. With 6 bases removed from V and 4 bases from J, the gap between germline ends came to 12 bases. In DNA form, the CDR3 reads TGCAGTGCCCCTTCCGGGGGCACTGAAGCTTTCTTT. Encoded protein: CSAPSGGTEAFF.

This clonotype is medium-sized within its sample. The chain joins TRBV4-3 to TRBJ1-2; D is perhaps TRBD1 (6 bases). Trimming stripped 0 bases from V and 4 bases from J, with 12 bases between. Germline loops: CDR1 LGHNA, CDR2 YSLEER. There are 15 residues in the CDR3. The CDR3 region is CASSQELQGLYGYTF. The CDR3 DNA reads TGCGCCAGCAGCCAAGAGCTACAGGGACTCTATGGCTACACCTTC.

Ten or more counts support this clonotype. The chain joins TRBV7-2 to TRBJ2-2; D is unclear. Trimming took 5 bases from V and 7 from J, leaving 23 bases between them. The CDR3 covers 17 residues. Germline V gene data show CDR1 as SGHTA and CDR2 as FQGNSA. The CDR3 sequence: CASSPNLVFVSVGELFF. DNA for the CDR3: TGTGCCAGCAGCCCAAACCTCGTGTTCGTCTCGGTCGGGGAGCTGTTTTTT.

This clonotype has at least ten counts. The chain has TRBV7-9 and TRBJ2-7, with a tentative D call TRBD2 (5 bases). This CDR3 is built from 15 residues. From germline, CDR1 is SEHNR and CDR2 FQNEAQ (reference sequence). Trimming removed 5 bases from V and 0 bases from J, with 14 bases in between. The CDR3 region is CASSGGTRASYEQYF. The CDR3 DNA is TGTGCCAGCAGCGGAGGAACCCGGGCCTCCTACGAGCAGTACTTC.

This clonotype has only a few counts. V is TRBV7-9 and J is TRBJ1-5; 7 bases line up with TRBD1. CDR1 and CDR2 (germline): SEHNR, FQNEAQ (reference sequence). CDR3 length equals 15 residues. Trimming took 5 bases from V and 3 from J; bases not matched to a gene: 7. The CDR3 loop is CASSRGDSYNQPQHF. CDR3 in DNA: TGTGCCAGCAGCCGAGGGGACAGCTACAATCAGCCCCAGCATTTT.

J is TRBJ1-1 and V is TRBV7-2; D remains ambiguous. Germline V gene sequence: CDR1 SGHTA, CDR2 FQGNSA. The CDR3 is 14 amino acids. V dropped 2 bases and J dropped 3 bases, with 10 bases sitting between them. In nucleotides, the CDR3 is TGTGCCAGCAGCTTACAATGGCAGGACACTGAAGCTTTCTTT. Its translation is CASSLQWQDTEAFF.

This clonotype was counted between two and nine times. This chain joins TRBV11-2 and TRBJ2-3, with TRBD2 identical over 9 bases. The CDR3 totals 16 residues. CDR1 SGHAT and CDR2 FQNNGV come from the germline V gene. The V gene end was trimmed by 3 bases and the J gene end by 0 bases; junction bases not matched to a gene: 4. The CDR3 bases are TGTGCCAGCAGCTTCTCTAGCGGGACTAGCACAGATACGCAGTATTTT. It yields the protein CASSFSSGTSTDTQYF.

Ten or more counts support this clonotype. The chain links TRBV18 to TRBJ1-5; D is uncertain. Trimming cost V 4 bases and J 0 bases, with 10 bases left between them. Germline CDR1 is KGHSH and CDR2 is LQKENI. This CDR3 is 15 amino acids long. CDR3 protein: CASSLQKYSNQPQHF. CDR3 nucleotide sequence: TGTGCCAGCTCACTTCAGAAGTATAGCAATCAGCCCCAGCATTTT.

This clonotype was picked up many times. The chain recombines TRBV11-2 with TRBJ2-3, with D possibly TRBD2 on 6 matching bases. The CDR3 contains 15 residues. V was trimmed by 5 bases and J by 2 bases, leaving 14 bases between them. Germline V lookup: CDR1 SGHAT, CDR2 FQNNGV. The DNA for the CDR3 is TGTGCCAGCAGCCCCTTAGGGGAGGTCACAGATACGCAGTATTTT. Translated: CASSPLGEVTDTQYF.

In this sample, this clonotype turned up many times. V and J are TRBV28 and TRBJ2-6; D not resolved. Between the trimmed V and J ends, which lost 2 bases and 0 bases, there was a span of 11 bases. Germline CDR1 is MDHEN and CDR2 is SYDVKM. The CDR3 is 17 residues long. The CDR3: CASSLPGVSSGANVLTF. The CDR3 region has the DNA TGTGCCAGCAGTTTACCAGGAGTAAGCTCTGGGGCCAACGTCCTGACTTTC. Filled out from reference TRBV28 and TRBJ2-6, the complete variable domain reads DVKVTQSSRYLVKRTGEKVFLECVQDMDHENMFWYRQDPGLGLRLIYFSYDVKMKEKGDIPEGYSVSREKKERFSLILESASTNQTSMYLCASSLPGVSSGANVLTFGAGSRLTVL.

This clonotype was picked up many times. The rearrangement links TRBV6-5 to TRBJ1-5; unclear D gene. CDR1 is MNHEY, CDR2 SVGAGI, per germline. Trimming pared 2 bases from V and 9 bases from J, leaving 14 bases between. This CDR3 contains 14 residues. In nucleotides, the CDR3 is TGTGCCAGCAGTTACCGGTCGGCTGAGTGGCCCCAGCATTTT. It specifies CASSYRSAEWPQHF.

This clonotype was recorded at least ten times. The chain joins TRBV12-3 or TRBV12-4 to TRBJ1-1; the match to TRBD1 covers 7 bases. V was clipped by 5 bases and J by 1 base; unmatched bases: 4. The CDR3 has 14 amino acids. This CDR3 reads CASSLRGGNTEAFF. The CDR3, as DNA: TGTGCCAGCAGTCTCAGGGGGGGGAACACTGAAGCTTTCTTT.

This clonotype has at least ten counts. Here the CDR3 reads CASSQVRGREDGYTF. The CDR3 nucleotides are TGCGCCAGCAGCCAAGTGAGGGGTCGGGAGGACGGCTACACCTTC. The chain joins TRBV4-1 to TRBJ1-2, with a possible D match to TRBD1 (5 bases). The CDR3 extends over 15 amino acids. V was trimmed by 1 base and J by 8 bases, leaving 17 bases between them. Germline V gene lookup returns CDR1 MGHRA and CDR2 YSYEKL.

The V and J genes are TRBV4-1 and TRBJ1-6; 9 bases line up with TRBD1. The CDR3 extends over 15 amino acids. V lost 2 bases and J lost 13; bases outside the gene matches: 9. Germline CDR1 is MGHRA and CDR2 is YSYEKL. The CDR3 DNA is TGCGCCAGCAGCCAATTGACCGGGACAGGGACCCCCCTCCACTTT. It is translated as CASSQLTGTGTPLHF.

This clonotype showed up just a few times. V is TRBV6-6 and J is TRBJ1-1, with D unclear. The CDR3 has 19 residues. V was clipped by 0 bases and J by 1 base, with 21 bases between them. Germline V gene sequence: CDR1 MNHNY, CDR2 SVGAGI (reference sequence). CDR3 region: CASSYSLGREVKENTEAFF. DNA for the CDR3: TGTGCCAGCAGTTACTCACTGGGAAGGGAGGTTAAGGAGAACACTGAAGCTTTCTTT.

The chain carries TRBV2 and TRBJ1-1; D gene unclear. CDR3 size: 14 residues. With 6 bases removed from V and 9 bases from J, the gap between germline ends came to 20 bases. The germline gives CDR1 SNHLY, CDR2 FYNNEI. CDR3 in amino acids: CASRGTERVQKAFF. The DNA of the CDR3 is TGTGCCAGCAGGGGAACAGAGCGTGTTCAGAAAGCTTTCTTT.

This clonotype was observed a handful of times. The chain couples TRBV20-1 to TRBJ1-6, with D possibly matching TRBD1 (5 bases). Trimming took 1 base from V and 1 from J, leaving 11 bases between them. Germline-derived CDR1 and CDR2 are DFQATT and SNEGSKA (reference sequence). This CDR3 comprises 16 residues. CDR3 protein: CSARGRGGSYNSPLHF. Here the CDR3 DNA reads TGCAGTGCTAGAGGCCGTGGGGGTTCCTATAATTCACCCCTCCACTTT.

This clonotype has at least ten counts. V is TRBV9 and J is TRBJ2-7; 8 bases map to TRBD2. Germline V CDR1 and CDR2: SGDLS, YYNGEE. The CDR3 is 13 residues long. The J segment lost 5 bases and the V segment lost 3 bases, leaving 4 bases of the junction unmatched. As DNA, the CDR3 is TGTGCCAGCAGCGCGGGGGGGCCCCACGAGCAGTACTTC. This encodes CASSAGGPHEQYF.

The chain employs TRBV28 and TRBJ2-7; D might be TRBD1 (6 bases). The CDR3 loop spans 14 amino acids. CDR1 is MDHEN and CDR2 is SYDVKM in the germline V gene. V was shortened by 4 bases and J by 3 bases, with 13 bases between the two germline ends. The CDR3 here is CASSSGTPDYEQYF. DNA of the CDR3: TGTGCCAGCAGTTCAGGGACACCCGACTACGAGCAGTACTTC. The whole variable domain, remainder taken from reference TRBV28 and TRBJ2-7, is DVKVTQSSRYLVKRTGEKVFLECVQDMDHENMFWYRQDPGLGLRLIYFSYDVKMKEKGDIPEGYSVSREKKERFSLILESASTNQTSMYLCASSSGTPDYEQYFGPGTRLTVT.

This chain connects TRBV11-1 to TRBJ2-4; 10 bases fit TRBD1. CDR3 size: 15 residues. V lost 4 bases, J lost 6 bases, and 6 bases stayed unmatched. CDR1 and CDR2 from the germline V gene are SGHAT and FQDESV (reference sequence). The CDR3 here is CASSYEDRGINIQYF. CDR3 DNA sequence: TGTGCCAGCAGCTACGAGGACAGGGGGATAAACATTCAGTACTTC.

The J gene is TRBJ2-7, the V gene TRBV9; the match to TRBD2 covers 9 bases. Germline assignment: CDR1 SGDLS and CDR2 YYNGEE. V lost 3 bases, J lost 4 bases, and 8 bases stayed unmatched. The length of the CDR3 is 15 residues. DNA of the CDR3: TGTGCCAGCAGCGCATTAGCGGGGGCCGCGTACGAGCAGTACTTC. Translated, it gives CASSALAGAAYEQYF.